A selection of T cell receptor beta chains follows, all from one sample in a study of cytomegalovirus exposure and HLA in healthy donors. Here immunoSEQ multiplex PCR was the method, and the copy in TCRdb shows in-frame clones only, minus some. The table lists fewer than 200,000 clones, about 71% of them singletons, with about 2.7% in the top ten. The sequenced sample consisted of PBMCs. All receptors derive from a woman aged 25 to 39 in good health and CMV-seronegative. The CDR3 runs from the conserved cysteine through the conserved F or W. D genes are given only for firm matches. Only part of the rows carry a size: once, few, many, or a class if the clone is expanded.

D	V	size	J	DNA	CDR3
NA	TRBV7-9	few	TRBJ2-1	TGTGCCAGCAGCGGAGTCGGAGGAAGGAATGAGCAGTTCTTC	CASSGVGGRNEQFF
TRBD1	TRBV5-6	NA	TRBJ2-1	TGTGCCAGCAGCCTATTTCTACCTCGGGACAGGGGATACAATGAGCAGTTCTTC	CASSLFLPRDRGYNEQFF
NA	TRBV28	few	TRBJ2-7	TGTGCCAGCCGACAGTTATCCTACGAGCAGTACTTC	CASRQLSYEQYF
NA	TRBV18	once	TRBJ2-3	TGTGCCAGCTCACCGATCCCGGGGGGCACAGATACGCAGTATTTT	CASSPIPGGTDTQYF
NA	TRBV5-4	NA	TRBJ1-1	TGTGCCAGCAGCCTGGACAGCATGAACACTGAAGCTTTCTTT	CASSLDSMNTEAFF
TRBD2	TRBV6-4	NA	TRBJ2-1	TGTGCCAGCAGTGGGCGGGCGGGAGTCTCTTACAATGAGCAGTTCTTC	CASSGRAGVSYNEQFF
NA	TRBV19	NA	TRBJ2-2	TGTGCCAGTAGTATAAGTGGCGGATCCACCGGGGAGCTGTTTTTT	CASSISGGSTGELFF
NA	TRBV5-6	NA	TRBJ1-6	TGTGCCAGCAGCTCTAGACAGGCGCTCTATAATTCACCCCTCCACTTT	CASSSRQALYNSPLHF
NA	TRBV5-1	few	TRBJ2-3	TGCGCCAGCAGCCAGGAGAGGGTTGCAGATACGCAGTATTTT	CASSQERVADTQYF
NA	TRBV28	NA	TRBJ1-1	TGTGCCAGCAGTTTCGTTAGTGAAGCTTTCTTT	CASSFVSEAFF
TRBD1	TRBV30	NA	TRBJ1-1	TGTGCCTGGAGTGGGGGACAGGGAGGGGGAGCTTTCTTT	CAWSGGQGGGAFF
TRBD1	TRBV28	NA	TRBJ2-2	TGTGCCAGCAACCGAAGGCGGCAGGGGGTCAGCGGGGAGCTGTTTTTT	CASNRRRQGVSGELFF
NA	TRBV27	NA	TRBJ1-6	TGTGCCAGCAGTTTATATAGCCATAATTCACCCCTCCACTTT	CASSLYSHNSPLHF
NA	TRBV7-3	NA	TRBJ2-2	TGTGCCAGCAGCTTGGTAAACTCCGGGGAGCTGTTTTTT	CASSLVNSGELFF
NA	TRBV7-9	NA	TRBJ2-1	TGTGCCAGCAGCTTAAATATTGACAGCAATGAGCAGTTCTTC	CASSLNIDSNEQFF
TRBD1	TRBV7-3	NA	TRBJ2-7	TGTGCCAGCAGCCCGGGACAGAACTACGAGCAGTACTTC	CASSPGQNYEQYF
NA	TRBV7-6	NA	TRBJ2-1	TGTGCCAGCAGCCACCTGGCGGGTTCCTACAATGAGCAGTTCTTC	CASSHLAGSYNEQFF
TRBD2	TRBV7-9	NA	TRBJ2-1	TGTGCCAGCAGCTCTTCCGGGACTAGCGGTTACTACAATGAGCAGTTCTTC	CASSSSGTSGYYNEQFF
TRBD2	TRBV10-3	NA	TRBJ2-7	TGTGCCATCAGTAAGCCCACTAGCGGGAGTTTATCCTACGAGCAGTACTTC	CAISKPTSGSLSYEQYF
TRBD1	TRBV30	few	TRBJ1-2	TGTGCCTGGGGCTCCCAGGGGGCGTATGGCTACACCTTC	CAWGSQGAYGYTF
NA	TRBV20-1	NA	TRBJ2-5	TGCAGTGTCAGGATGGTGGAGACCCAGTACTTC	CSVRMVETQYF
TRBD1	TRBV11-3	NA	TRBJ2-7	TGTGCCAGCAGCTCCGACGGGACAGGGGCCTACGAGCAGTACTTC	CASSSDGTGAYEQYF
NA	TRBV4-3	NA	TRBJ2-5	TGCGCCAGCAGCCAAGATGGCCGGGGCCAAGAGACCCAGTACTTC	CASSQDGRGQETQYF
TRBD1	TRBV7-9	NA	TRBJ1-5	TGTGCCAGCAGCCCAGGGACAGGGAAGCTCCATCAGCCCCAGCATTTT	CASSPGTGKLHQPQHF
NA	TRBV7-3	NA	TRBJ2-2	TGTGCCAGCAGCCCGGGGACATACACCGGGGAGCTGTTTTTT	CASSPGTYTGELFF
TRBD1	TRBV27	NA	TRBJ2-5	TGTGCCAGCAGTTCCCCCGGGACAGGGAGAGAGACCCAGTACTTC	CASSSPGTGRETQYF
TRBD2	TRBV19	NA	TRBJ2-7	TGTGCCAGTAGTCGGACTAGCACCTACGAGCAGTACTTC	CASSRTSTYEQYF
NA	TRBV5-1	NA	TRBJ2-7	TGCGCCAGCAGCTATTCAGGGTTGGACGAGCAGTACTTC	CASSYSGLDEQYF
TRBD2	TRBV29-1	NA	TRBJ2-7	TGCAGCGTTGGGGGAGGGGTTACCTACGAGCAGTACTTC	CSVGGGVTYEQYF
NA	TRBV14	NA	TRBJ2-1	TGTGCCAGCAGCCAAACTCCGGGACAAGCAGGTGATGAGCAGTTCTTC	CASSQTPGQAGDEQFF
NA	TRBV7-2	NA	TRBJ2-3	TGTGCCAGCAGCTTAGGGACTCCACGCACAGATACGCAGTATTTT	CASSLGTPRTDTQYF
NA	TRBV7-9	NA	TRBJ1-4	TGTGCCAGCAGCCCTTTTGCAACTAATGAAAAACTGTTTTTT	CASSPFATNEKLFF
NA	TRBV29-1	NA	TRBJ1-2	TGCAGCGCCACCCTGAACCGGGACTATGGCTACACCTTC	CSATLNRDYGYTF
TRBD1	TRBV19	NA	TRBJ1-1	TGTGCCAGTAGTATAATCCGGTTGACAGGGGATGTGGCTGAAGCTTTCTTT	CASSIIRLTGDVAEAFF